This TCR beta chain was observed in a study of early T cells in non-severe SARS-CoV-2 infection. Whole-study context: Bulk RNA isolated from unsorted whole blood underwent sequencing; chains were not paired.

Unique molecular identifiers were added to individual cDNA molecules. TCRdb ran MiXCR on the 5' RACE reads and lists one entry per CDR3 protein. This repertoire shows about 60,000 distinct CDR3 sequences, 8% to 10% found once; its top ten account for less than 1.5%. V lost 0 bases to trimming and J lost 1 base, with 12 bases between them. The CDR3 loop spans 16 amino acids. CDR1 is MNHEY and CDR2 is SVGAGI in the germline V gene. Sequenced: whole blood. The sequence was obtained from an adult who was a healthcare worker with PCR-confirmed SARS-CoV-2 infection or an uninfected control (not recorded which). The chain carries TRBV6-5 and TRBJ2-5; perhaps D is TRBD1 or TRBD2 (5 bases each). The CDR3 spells CASSYSWGPTQETQYF. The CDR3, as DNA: TGTGCCAGCAGTTACTCGTGGGGACCTACCCAAGAGACCCAGTACTTC.